Reported below is one T cell receptor (beta chain). Antigen specificity is unknown. One end of the junction varies from germline; a read error may be responsible. This sample was taken from a study of blood T cells in healthy people across ages. The use of a sample-barcoded 5' primer and a J-beta primer mix characterized a second PCR of 7 to 11 cycles. TCRdb ran MiXCR on the 5' RACE reads and lists one entry per CDR3 protein. The sample includes 1.5 million to 2 million distinct CDR3 sequences, around half of them seen just once. General study results and limits: The diversity estimates, figures obtained from one million T cells, were considered underestimates. Roughly linear declines in TCR beta diversity per million T cells occurred with age.

The CDR3 extends over 12 amino acids. Germline CDR1 and CDR2: SQVTM and ANQGSEA. The sample providers were healthy Caucasian people from Russia, aged about 6 to 95. Sequencing was carried out using blood. This chain connects TRBV29-1 to TRBJ2-7; D ambiguous. The receptor comes from a woman aged 40 to 50 in good health. This CDR3 reads CSVLESSYKQYF. As DNA, the CDR3 is TGCAGCGTTCTAGAGAGCTCCTACAAGCAGTACTTC.